Presented here are 3 T cell receptor beta chains from one specimen sequenced in a study of technical replicates of blood from a handful of donors. Sequencing used immunoSEQ multiplex PCR; TCRdb keeps in-frame clones, though not all of them. The table lists some 76,000 clones, around 94% of them singletons. The sequencing sample was made of T cells isolated from PBMCs. These receptors all come from a human donor in good health.

The genes are TRBV15 and TRBJ2-3, with TRBD2 as a possible D gene (6 bases). Germline-derived CDR1 and CDR2 are LNHNV and YYDKDF (reference sequence). This CDR3 is built from 15 residues. V shed 5 bases and J shed 6 bases, with 18 bases lying between them. The chain's CDR3 is CATSEGLLFSDTQYF. Written as DNA, the CDR3 is TGTGCCACCAGCGAGGGACTTCTGTTCTCGGATACGCAGTATTTT.

This chain connects TRBV27 to TRBJ2-1, with 11 positions matching TRBD2. The germline V gene has CDR1 MNHEY and CDR2 SMNVEV (reference sequence). After removal of 5 bases from V and 4 bases from J, the junction contained 7 bases not matched to a gene. This CDR3 spans 16 amino acids. As DNA, the CDR3 is TGTGCCAGCAGTATACTAGCGGGAGTGACATACAATGAGCAGTTCTTC. Residues: CASSILAGVTYNEQFF.

The rearrangement links TRBV9 to TRBJ2-1, with a possible D match to TRBD2 (6 bases). Germline CDR1 is SGDLS and CDR2 is YYNGEE. V was pared by 0 bases and J by 2 bases, with 12 bases between. This CDR3 is 16 amino acids long. The CDR3 loop is CASSVGAGLTYNEQFF. The CDR3 DNA follows: TGTGCCAGCAGCGTAGGGGCGGGGTTGACCTACAATGAGCAGTTCTTC.